This entry lists 8 T cell receptor beta chains sequenced from one sample in a study of blood T cell repertoires in COVID-19. Profiling relied on immunoSEQ multiplex PCR, and the TCRdb table lists in-frame clones only, not all of them. The data show around 260,000 clones, 89% seen once. The specimen sequenced was peripheral blood. These receptors all stem from a woman in her 40s who had recovered from COVID-19.

This chain connects TRBV2 to TRBJ1-4; 7 positions agree with TRBD1. With V trimmed by 6 bases and J by 7 bases, 8 bases remained unmatched. The germline CDR1 and CDR2 sequences are SNHLY and FYNNEI. This CDR3 has 14 residues. The CDR3 bases are TGTGCCAGCAGGAACAGGGGAATTGGTGAAAAACTGTTTTTT. This translates into CASRNRGIGEKLFF.

This clone appeared once. V and J are TRBV7-9 and TRBJ2-3, with D unresolved. Germline CDR1 is SEHNR and CDR2 is FQNEAQ (reference sequence). The V gene lost 4 bases and the J gene lost 2 bases, with 22 bases spanning the gap. This CDR3 is built from 18 residues. The CDR3 reads CASSSPDVAVLLTDTQYF. The CDR3 region has the DNA TGTGCCAGCAGCTCACCTGACGTGGCGGTACTCCTCACAGATACGCAGTATTTT.

The V call is TRBV18, the J call TRBJ2-7; tentative D call: TRBD1 (5 bases). Germline CDR1 is KGHSH and CDR2 is LQKENI. This CDR3 has 15 amino acids. The germline V and J ends were trimmed by 6 bases and 2 bases, with 17 bases remaining between them. Here the CDR3 DNA reads TGTGCCAGCTCTGCACTGGGGCAGGCCACCTACGAGCAGTACTTC. It specifies CASSALGQATYEQYF.

The chain carries TRBV6-6 and TRBJ2-1; 9 bases map to TRBD1. This CDR3 has 13 amino acids. V dropped 7 bases and J dropped 4; count of bases not matched to a gene: 2. Germline V gene sequence: CDR1 MNHNY, CDR2 SVGAGI (reference sequence). DNA for the CDR3: TGTGCCAGCAAGGGACAGGGTTACAATGAGCAGTTCTTC. It encodes CASKGQGYNEQFF.

The rearrangement joins TRBV6-2 or TRBV6-3 to TRBJ1-5, with a tentative D call TRBD1 (5 bases). V was pared by 2 bases and J by 6 bases, with 14 bases between. Germline loops: CDR1 MNHEY, CDR2 SVGEGT. This CDR3 spans 15 amino acids. The CDR3 loop is CASSYRQGTRQPQHF. In DNA form, the CDR3 reads TGTGCCAGCAGTTACCGGCAGGGTACACGTCAGCCCCAGCATTTT.

The gene calls are TRBV14 and TRBJ1-1; 7 nucleotides agree with TRBD1. Germline trimming cut 4 bases from V and 6 bases from J; bases unmatched to any gene: 8. In germline, CDR1 is SGHDN, CDR2 FVKESK. The CDR3 sequence is 14 residues long. In nucleotides, the CDR3 is TGTGCCAGCAGCCCTCAGGGGGTAACGGCTGAAGCTTTCTTT. Its protein product is CASSPQGVTAEAFF.

The rearrangement uses TRBV30 and TRBJ2-7; TRBD1 agrees at 10 bases. Germline V gene data show CDR1 as GTSNPN and CDR2 as SVGIG (reference sequence). The length of the CDR3 is 14 residues. After removal of 2 bases from V and 3 bases from J, the junction contained 4 bases not matched to a gene. The CDR3 here is CAWSRGQGLYEQYF. CDR3 bases: TGTGCCTGGAGTCGGGGACAGGGGCTCTACGAGCAGTACTTC. Filled out from reference TRBV30 and TRBJ2-7, the complete variable domain reads SQTIHQWPATLVQPVGSPLSLECTVEGTSNPNLYWYRQAAGRGLQLLFYSVGIGQISSEVPQNLSASRPQDRQFILSSKKLLLSDSGFYLCAWSRGQGLYEQYFGPGTRLTVT.

This clone has a single count. This chain links TRBV11-3 with TRBJ2-6; weak D call: TRBD1 (6 bases). This CDR3 has 17 amino acids. V gave up 2 bases and J gave up 0 bases, with 11 bases separating them. Germline V CDR1 and CDR2: SGHNT, YENEEA. CDR3 region: CASSLLRTDSGANVLTF. The CDR3, as DNA: TGTGCCAGCAGCTTACTCCGGACAGACTCTGGGGCCAACGTCCTGACTTTC.